This T cell receptor (beta chain) emerged from a study of lymphopenia after photon versus proton radiotherapy. General study results and limits: After lymphocyte nadir, photon-treated repertoires showed oligoclonal expansion, especially CD8+ Temra. Post-nadir TCR diversity decline inversely tracked overall survival among those who died. Relative stability marked proton patients; photon patients lost diversity and naive cells. Survival link was tested only in deceased patients; proton benefit remains a possibility.

Remarks on this clone: Its specificity is not known.

Profiled with immunoSEQ multiplex PCR; TCRdb holds only in-frame clones, not every one. The repertoire holds approximately 170,000 clones, with 80% to 90% as singletons. The V gene's germline CDR1 is GTSNPN and CDR2 SVGIG (reference sequence). V gave up 1 base and J gave up 2 bases, with 6 bases separating them. The CDR3 runs 13 residues. This sample comprised peripheral blood, obtained from a patient treated with photon-based radiotherapy. The TCR comes from a man aged 50 or older with gastric cancer. The J gene is TRBJ1-3, the V gene TRBV30; possibly TRBD1 for D (6 bases). The CDR3 reads CAWSGGPGNTIYF. In DNA, the CDR3 is TGTGCCTGGAGTGGGGGGCCTGGAAACACCATATATTTT.